This T cell receptor beta chain was retrieved from a study of cytomegalovirus exposure and HLA in healthy donors. Overall study findings and caveats: Overall, around 160 TCR beta chains were annotated as cytomegalovirus-associated. TRBV6-2, TRBV6-3 and other indistinguishable V segments were excluded.

A note on this clone: The antigen remains undetermined.

PCR employed 60 Vbeta and 13 Jbeta primers. The table came from immunoSEQ multiplex PCR; TCRdb's copy has only in-frame clones and leaves some out. The sample contains roughly 180,000 clones, roughly 84% of which appear only once. This CDR3 region has 15 residues. Trimming stripped 5 bases from V and 1 base from J, with 13 bases between. Germline loops: CDR1 SEHNR, CDR2 FQNEAQ (reference sequence). Healthy bone marrow donors made up the donor group. The sequencing sample was made of PBMCs. The gene calls are TRBV7-9 and TRBJ2-3, with a possible D match to TRBD1 (6 bases). The sequence came from a male donor in good health and CMV-seronegative. CDR3 loop: CASSQEGDGTDTQYF. In nucleotides, the CDR3 is TGTGCCAGCAGCCAAGAGGGGGACGGCACAGATACGCAGTATTTT.